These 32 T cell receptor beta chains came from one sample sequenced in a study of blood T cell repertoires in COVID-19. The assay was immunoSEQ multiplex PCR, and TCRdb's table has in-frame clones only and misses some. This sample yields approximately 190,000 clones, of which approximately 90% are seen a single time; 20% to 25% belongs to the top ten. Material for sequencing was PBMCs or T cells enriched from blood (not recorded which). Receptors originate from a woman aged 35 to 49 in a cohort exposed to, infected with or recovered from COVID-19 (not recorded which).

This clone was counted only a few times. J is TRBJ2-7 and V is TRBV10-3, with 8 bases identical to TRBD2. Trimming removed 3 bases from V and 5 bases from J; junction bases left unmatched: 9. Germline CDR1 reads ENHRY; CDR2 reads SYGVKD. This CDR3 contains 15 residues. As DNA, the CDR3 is TGTGCCATCAGTGATTTGTTAGCGGGGTACCACGAGCAGTACTTC. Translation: CAISDLLAGYHEQYF.

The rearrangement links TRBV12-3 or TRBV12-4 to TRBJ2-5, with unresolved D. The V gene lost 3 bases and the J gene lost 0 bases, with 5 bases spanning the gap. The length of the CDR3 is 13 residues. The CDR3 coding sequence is TGTGCCAGCAGTTTGGAGTACCAAGAGACCCAGTACTTC. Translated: CASSLEYQETQYF.

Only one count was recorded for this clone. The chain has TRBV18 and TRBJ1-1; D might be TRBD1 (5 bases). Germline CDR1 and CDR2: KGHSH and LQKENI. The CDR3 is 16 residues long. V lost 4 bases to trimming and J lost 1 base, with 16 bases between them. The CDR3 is CASSLATRDTNTEAFF. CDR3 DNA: TGTGCCAGCTCACTCGCAACCAGGGATACGAACACTGAAGCTTTCTTT.

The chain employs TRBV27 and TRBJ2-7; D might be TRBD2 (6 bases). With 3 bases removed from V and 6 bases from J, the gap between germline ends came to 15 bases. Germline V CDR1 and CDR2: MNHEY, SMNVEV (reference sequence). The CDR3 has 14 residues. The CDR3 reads CASSFNRLGGEQYF. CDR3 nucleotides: TGTGCCAGCAGTTTCAACAGGTTGGGGGGCGAGCAGTACTTC.

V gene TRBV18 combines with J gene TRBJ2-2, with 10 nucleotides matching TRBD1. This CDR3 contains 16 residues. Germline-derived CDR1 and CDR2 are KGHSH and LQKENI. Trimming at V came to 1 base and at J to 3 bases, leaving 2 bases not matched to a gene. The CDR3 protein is CASSPRGTGDTGELFF. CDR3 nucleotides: TGTGCCAGCTCACCACGCGGGACAGGGGACACCGGGGAGCTGTTTTTT.

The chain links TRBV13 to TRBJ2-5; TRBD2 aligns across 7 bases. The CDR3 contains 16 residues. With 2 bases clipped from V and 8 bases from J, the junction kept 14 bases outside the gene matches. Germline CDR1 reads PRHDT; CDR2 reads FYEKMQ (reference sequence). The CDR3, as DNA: TGTGCCAGCAGCTTATGGACCTACCGCGGGGGTGGAACCCAGTACTTC. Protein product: CASSLWTYRGGGTQYF.

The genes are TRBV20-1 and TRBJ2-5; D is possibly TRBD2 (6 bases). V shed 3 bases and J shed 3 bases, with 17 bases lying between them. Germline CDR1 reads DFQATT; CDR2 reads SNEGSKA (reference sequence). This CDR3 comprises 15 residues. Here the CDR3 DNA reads TGCAGTGCTAGTCCTTTTGGTAGCGGTGAAGAGACCCAGTACTTC. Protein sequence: CSASPFGSGEETQYF.

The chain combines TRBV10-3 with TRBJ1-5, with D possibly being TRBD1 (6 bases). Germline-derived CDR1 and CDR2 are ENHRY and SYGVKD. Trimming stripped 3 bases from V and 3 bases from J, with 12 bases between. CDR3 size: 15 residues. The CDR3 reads CAISDRQGLNQPQHF. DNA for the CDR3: TGTGCCATCAGTGACCGGCAGGGGCTCAATCAGCCCCAGCATTTT.

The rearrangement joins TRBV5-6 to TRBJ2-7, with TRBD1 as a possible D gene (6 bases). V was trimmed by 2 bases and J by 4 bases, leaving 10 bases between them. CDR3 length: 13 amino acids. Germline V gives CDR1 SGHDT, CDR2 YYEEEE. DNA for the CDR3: TGTGCCAGCAGCTTCCAGGGGTTGTACGAGCAGTACTTC. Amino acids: CASSFQGLYEQYF.

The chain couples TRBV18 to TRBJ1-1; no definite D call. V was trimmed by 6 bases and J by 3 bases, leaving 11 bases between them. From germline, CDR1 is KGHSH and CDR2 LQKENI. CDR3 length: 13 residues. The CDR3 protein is CASSPRSDTEAFF. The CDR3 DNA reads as TGTGCCAGCTCCCCTCGGTCGGACACTGAAGCTTTCTTT. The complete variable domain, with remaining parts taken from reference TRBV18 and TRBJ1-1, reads NAGVMQNPRHLVRRRGQEARLRCSPMKGHSHVYWYRQLPEEGLKFMVYLQKENIIDESGMPKERFSAEFPKEGPSILRIQQVVRGDSAAYFCASSPRSDTEAFFGQGTRLTVV.

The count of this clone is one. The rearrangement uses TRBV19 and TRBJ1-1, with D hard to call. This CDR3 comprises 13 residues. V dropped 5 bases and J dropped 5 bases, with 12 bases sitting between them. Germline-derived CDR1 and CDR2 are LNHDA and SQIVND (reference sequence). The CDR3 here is CASSGYRGTEAFF. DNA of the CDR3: TGTGCCAGTAGTGGTTACCGGGGAACTGAAGCTTTCTTT.

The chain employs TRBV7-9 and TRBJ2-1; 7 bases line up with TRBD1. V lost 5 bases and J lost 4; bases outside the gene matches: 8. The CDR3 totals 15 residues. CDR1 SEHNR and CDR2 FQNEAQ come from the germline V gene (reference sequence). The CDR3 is CASSLSGTEYNEQFF. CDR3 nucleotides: TGTGCCAGCAGCCTCTCCGGGACAGAATACAATGAGCAGTTCTTC.

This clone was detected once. CDR3 DNA: TGTGCCAGCAGCTTAGACAGATTCTATGGCTACACCTTC. Amino acid sequence: CASSLDRFYGYTF. The V and J genes are TRBV7-9 and TRBJ1-2; no firm D call. The V end lost 1 base, the J end lost 4 bases, and 7 bases lay between the germline ends. The CDR3 spans 13 residues. Germline V CDR1 and CDR2: SEHNR, FQNEAQ (reference sequence).

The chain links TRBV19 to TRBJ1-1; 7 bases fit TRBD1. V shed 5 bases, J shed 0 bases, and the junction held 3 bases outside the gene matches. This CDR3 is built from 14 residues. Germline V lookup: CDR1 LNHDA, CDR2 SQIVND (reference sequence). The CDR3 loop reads CASSLTGVNTEAFF. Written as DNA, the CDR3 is TGTGCCAGTAGTTTAACAGGGGTGAACACTGAAGCTTTCTTT.

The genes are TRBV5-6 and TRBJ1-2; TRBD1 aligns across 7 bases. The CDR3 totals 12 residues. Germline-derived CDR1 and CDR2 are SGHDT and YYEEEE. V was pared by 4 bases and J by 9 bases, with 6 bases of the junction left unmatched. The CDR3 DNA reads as TGTGCCAGCAGCAGAACAGGGGCCAGCTACACCTTC. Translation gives CASSRTGASYTF.

CDR3 coding DNA: TGTGCCAGCAGTTACAACGTAAATCAGCCCCAGCATTTT. It codes for CASSYNVNQPQHF. The chain has TRBV12-3 or TRBV12-4 and TRBJ1-5; no clear D. Trimming stripped 4 bases from V and 4 bases from J, with 8 bases between. The CDR3 has 13 residues.

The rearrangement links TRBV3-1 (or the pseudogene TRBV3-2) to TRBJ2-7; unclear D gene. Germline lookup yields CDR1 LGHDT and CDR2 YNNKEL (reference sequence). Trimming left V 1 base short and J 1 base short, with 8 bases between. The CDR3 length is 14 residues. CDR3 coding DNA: TGTGCCAGCAGCCAAGGCATACAGTCCTACGAGCAGTACTTC. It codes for CASSQGIQSYEQYF.

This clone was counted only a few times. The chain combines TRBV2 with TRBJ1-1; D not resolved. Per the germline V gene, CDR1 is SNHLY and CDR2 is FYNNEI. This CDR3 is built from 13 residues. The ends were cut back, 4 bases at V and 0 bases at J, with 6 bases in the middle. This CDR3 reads CASSVSVNTEAFF. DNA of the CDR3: TGTGCCAGCAGTGTTTCAGTGAACACTGAAGCTTTCTTT.

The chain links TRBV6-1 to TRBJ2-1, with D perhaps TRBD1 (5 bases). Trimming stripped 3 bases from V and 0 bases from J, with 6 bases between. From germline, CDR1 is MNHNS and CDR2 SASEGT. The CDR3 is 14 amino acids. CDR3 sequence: CASSDRDSYNEQFF. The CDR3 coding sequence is TGTGCCAGCAGTGACAGGGACTCCTACAATGAGCAGTTCTTC.

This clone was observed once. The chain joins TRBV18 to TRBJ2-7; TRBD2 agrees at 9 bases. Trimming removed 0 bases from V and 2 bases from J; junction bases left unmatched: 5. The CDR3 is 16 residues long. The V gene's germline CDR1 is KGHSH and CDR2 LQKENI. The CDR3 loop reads CASSPPTSGPPYEQYF. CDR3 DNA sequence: TGTGCCAGCTCACCACCGACTAGCGGCCCTCCCTACGAGCAGTACTTC.

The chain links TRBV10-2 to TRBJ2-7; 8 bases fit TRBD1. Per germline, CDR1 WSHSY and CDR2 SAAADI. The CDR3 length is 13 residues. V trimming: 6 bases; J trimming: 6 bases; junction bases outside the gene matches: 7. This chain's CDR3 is CASSGDRLLEQYF. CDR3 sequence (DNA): TGCGCCAGCAGCGGGGACAGGCTGCTCGAGCAGTACTTC.

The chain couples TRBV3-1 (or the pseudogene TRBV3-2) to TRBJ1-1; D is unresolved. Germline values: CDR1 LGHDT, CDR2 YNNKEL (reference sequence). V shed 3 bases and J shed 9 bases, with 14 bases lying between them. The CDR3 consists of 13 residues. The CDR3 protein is CASSQGSRVKAFF. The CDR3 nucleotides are TGTGCCAGCAGCCAGGGGTCGCGGGTTAAAGCTTTCTTT.

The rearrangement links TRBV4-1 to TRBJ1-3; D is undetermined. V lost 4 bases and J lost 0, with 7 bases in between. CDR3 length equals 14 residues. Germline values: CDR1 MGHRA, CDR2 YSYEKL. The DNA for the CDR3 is TGCGCCAGCAGCCCCGGGATCTCTGGAAACACCATATATTTT. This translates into CASSPGISGNTIYF.

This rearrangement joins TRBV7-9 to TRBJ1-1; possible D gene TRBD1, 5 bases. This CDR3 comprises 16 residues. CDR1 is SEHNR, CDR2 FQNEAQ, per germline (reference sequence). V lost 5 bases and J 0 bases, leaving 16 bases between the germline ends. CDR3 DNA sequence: TGTGCCAGCAGCCCTCCCGGGGGAGGGATGAACACTGAAGCTTTCTTT. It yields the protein CASSPPGGGMNTEAFF.

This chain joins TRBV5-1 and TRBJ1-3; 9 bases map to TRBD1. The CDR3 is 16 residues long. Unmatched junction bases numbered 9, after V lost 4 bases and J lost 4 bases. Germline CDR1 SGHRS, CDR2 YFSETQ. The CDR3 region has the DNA TGCGCCAGCAGCGACCCGACAGGGGGTGCGGGAAACACCATATATTTT. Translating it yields CASSDPTGGAGNTIYF.

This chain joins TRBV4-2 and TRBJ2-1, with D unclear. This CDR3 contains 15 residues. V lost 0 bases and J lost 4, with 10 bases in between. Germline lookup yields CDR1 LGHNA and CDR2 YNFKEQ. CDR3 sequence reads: CASSQDSTDYNEQFF. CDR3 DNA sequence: TGTGCCAGCAGCCAAGATTCAACAGATTACAATGAGCAGTTCTTC.

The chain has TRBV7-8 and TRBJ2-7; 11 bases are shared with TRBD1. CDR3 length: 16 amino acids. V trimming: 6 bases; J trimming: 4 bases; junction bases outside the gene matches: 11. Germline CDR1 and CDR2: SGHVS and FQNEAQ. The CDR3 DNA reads TGTGCCAGCAGGACCGGGACAGGGGGTCTCATATACGAGCAGTACTTC. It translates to CASRTGTGGLIYEQYF.

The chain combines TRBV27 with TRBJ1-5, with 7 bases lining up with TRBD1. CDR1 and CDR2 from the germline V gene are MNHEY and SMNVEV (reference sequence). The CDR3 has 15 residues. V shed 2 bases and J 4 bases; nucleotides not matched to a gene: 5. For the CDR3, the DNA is TGTGCCAGCAGTTTAGGAGCAGGGGGAAATCAGCCCCAGCATTTT. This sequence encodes CASSLGAGGNQPQHF.

The DNA for the CDR3 is TGTGCCAGCAGCATTAGCGGGAGGCGCTTAGCCGGGGAGCTGTTTTTT. This codes for CASSISGRRLAGELFF. V usage is TRBV7-2 and J usage is TRBJ2-2; 10 positions agree with TRBD2. The CDR3 runs to 16 residues. Germline V gene lookup returns CDR1 SGHTA and CDR2 FQGNSA. V shed 5 bases and J 6 bases; nucleotides not matched to a gene: 9.

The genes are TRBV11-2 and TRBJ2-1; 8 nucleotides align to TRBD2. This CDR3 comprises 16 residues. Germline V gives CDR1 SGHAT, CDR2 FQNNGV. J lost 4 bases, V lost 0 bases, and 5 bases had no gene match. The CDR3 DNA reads TGTGCCAGCAGCTTAGATGAGCGGGAGATGTACAATGAGCAGTTCTTC. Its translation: CASSLDEREMYNEQFF.

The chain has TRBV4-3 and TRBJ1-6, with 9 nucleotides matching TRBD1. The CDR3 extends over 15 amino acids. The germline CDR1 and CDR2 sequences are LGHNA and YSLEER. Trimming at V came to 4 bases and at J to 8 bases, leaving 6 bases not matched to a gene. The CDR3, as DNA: TGCGCCAGCAGCCCGGACAGGGGAACGGATTCACCCCTCCACTTT. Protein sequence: CASSPDRGTDSPLHF.

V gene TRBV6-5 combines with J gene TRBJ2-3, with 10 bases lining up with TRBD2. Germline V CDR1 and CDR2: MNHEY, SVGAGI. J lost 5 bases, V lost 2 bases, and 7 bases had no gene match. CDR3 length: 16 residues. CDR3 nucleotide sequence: TGTGCCAGCAGTTACCTTAGCGGGGGGTCTAGAGATACGCAGTATTTT. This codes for CASSYLSGGSRDTQYF.